A single sample is the source of the 20 T cell receptor beta chains below, sequenced in a study of beta chain features in type 1 diabetes. These TCRs' antigens remain unknown. Expressed TCRB transcripts were sequenced because the entire RNA isolate underwent reverse transcription. The assay was immunoSEQ multiplex PCR, and TCRdb's table has in-frame clones only and misses some. The sample comprises hundreds of thousands of clones, around 15% of which are singletons, and 0.035% to 0.045% rests with the top ten. Study outcomes and limitations: Within each of all four CD4+ subsets, Type 1 diabetes patients had TCRB CDR3s that were moderately but significantly shorter.

The sample comprised naive CD4+ T cells from blood. These receptors all come from a man aged 18 to 35 with type 1 diabetes.

This clone has just a few counts. This chain links TRBV7-2 with TRBJ1-6; D gene ambiguous. The V gene lost 4 bases and the J gene lost 2 bases, with 12 bases spanning the gap. The CDR3 covers 16 residues. CDR1 and CDR2 (germline): SGHTA, FQGNSA. CDR3 amino acids: CASSSSGVAYNSPLHF. The CDR3 DNA reads as TGTGCCAGCAGCTCCTCGGGAGTGGCCTATAATTCACCCCTCCACTTT. The full variable domain, with the rest looked up from reference TRBV7-2 and TRBJ1-6, is GAGVSQSPSNKVTEKGKDVELRCDPISGHTALYWYRQSLGQGLEFLIYFQGNSAPDKSGLPSDRFSAERTGGSVSTLTIQRTQQEDSAVYLCASSSSGVAYNSPLHFGNGTRLTVT.

This clone occurred a few times. The CDR3 nucleotides are TGTGCCTGGAGTGTCAGCTGGGATACGCAGTATTTT. It codes for CAWSVSWDTQYF. The chain combines TRBV30 with TRBJ2-3; no reliable D call. The germline V gene has CDR1 GTSNPN and CDR2 SVGIG (reference sequence). V shed 0 bases and J shed 6 bases, with 7 bases lying between them. The CDR3 is 12 amino acids.

V usage is TRBV30 and J usage is TRBJ2-2; TRBD2 matches at 14 bases. V trimming: 3 bases; J trimming: 2 bases; junction bases outside the gene matches: 5. Germline CDR1 reads GTSNPN; CDR2 reads SVGIG (reference sequence). The CDR3 consists of 17 residues. As DNA, the CDR3 is TGTGCCTGGAGAATAGGGACTAGCGGGGGCAACACCGGGGAGCTGTTTTTT. This gives the protein CAWRIGTSGGNTGELFF.

The table lists this clone with a few counts. This chain links TRBV30 with TRBJ2-5; D might be TRBD1 (5 bases). V lost 0 bases, J lost 1 base, and 18 bases lay in between. Germline CDR1 reads GTSNPN; CDR2 reads SVGIG (reference sequence). This CDR3 comprises 17 residues. The CDR3 coding sequence is TGTGCCTGGAGTGTACCCGACAGTTATCCTCTCCAAGAGACCCAGTACTTC. Its protein product is CAWSVPDSYPLQETQYF. The full variable domain, completed using reference TRBV30 and TRBJ2-5, is SQTIHQWPATLVQPVGSPLSLECTVEGTSNPNLYWYRQAAGRGLQLLFYSVGIGQISSEVPQNLSASRPQDRQFILSSKKLLLSDSGFYLCAWSVPDSYPLQETQYFGPGTRLLVL.

This clone was counted only a few times. V and J are TRBV20-1 and TRBJ2-2; D gene uncertain. V was clipped by 5 bases and J by 6 bases, with 7 bases between them. CDR1 is DFQATT and CDR2 is SNEGSKA in the germline V gene (reference sequence). The length of the CDR3 is 11 residues. CDR3 bases: TGCAGTGCTCGTTCCCCCGGGGAGCTGTTTTTT. Protein product: CSARSPGELFF.

The chain combines TRBV11-2 with TRBJ1-3; 7 bases match TRBD1. CDR1 and CDR2 (germline): SGHAT, FQNNGV. The CDR3 extends over 14 amino acids. Trimming took 5 bases from V and 4 from J; bases not matched to a gene: 5. DNA of the CDR3: TGTGCCAGCAGCCCCGGGGACAGCGGAAACACCATATATTTT. Its protein product is CASSPGDSGNTIYF.

This clone was detected ten times or more. The V gene is TRBV4-2, the J gene TRBJ2-4; D remains unclear. The CDR3 has 14 amino acids. Per the germline V gene, CDR1 is LGHNA and CDR2 is YNFKEQ. Trimming took 1 base from V and 1 from J, leaving 5 bases between them. This CDR3 is CASSQGVAKNIQYF. The CDR3 region has the DNA TGTGCCAGCAGCCAAGGAGTCGCCAAAAACATTCAGTACTTC.

V gene TRBV28 combines with J gene TRBJ2-4; D possibly corresponds to TRBD1 (5 bases). Looked up from germline, CDR1 is MDHEN and CDR2 is SYDVKM. V dropped 1 base and J dropped 3 bases, with 13 bases sitting between them. The CDR3 consists of 16 residues. The CDR3 region is CASSLSRAVDKNIQYF. In DNA form, the CDR3 reads TGTGCCAGCAGTTTATCCAGGGCGGTTGACAAAAACATTCAGTACTTC.

This clone turned up a few times. The chain combines TRBV6-5 with TRBJ2-7, with a tentative D call TRBD1 (6 bases). The germline V gene encodes CDR1 MNHEY and CDR2 SVGAGI. This CDR3 spans 13 amino acids. The V gene lost 8 bases and the J gene lost 2 bases, with 13 bases spanning the gap. In nucleotides, the CDR3 is TGTGCCAGCCATAGGGCAGGGGCCTACGAGCAGTACTTC. Protein sequence: CASHRAGAYEQYF.

This clone appeared a few times. The chain uses TRBV2 and TRBJ1-2, with unresolved D. The CDR3 spans 13 residues. V lost 4 bases to trimming and J lost 5 bases, with 11 bases between them. Germline assignment: CDR1 SNHLY and CDR2 FYNNEI. This CDR3 is CASSAGEGYGYTF. CDR3 coding DNA: TGTGCCAGCAGTGCGGGTGAGGGATATGGCTACACCTTC.

This clone was recorded a few times. The chain employs TRBV30 and TRBJ1-2, with no clear D. The CDR3 loop spans 12 amino acids. Per germline, CDR1 GTSNPN and CDR2 SVGIG (reference sequence). V lost 4 bases and J 0 bases, leaving 6 bases between the germline ends. The CDR3, as DNA: TGTGCCTGGACTACAGCTAACTATGGCTACACCTTC. Its protein product is CAWTTANYGYTF.

The chain employs TRBV2 and TRBJ2-2; D possibly uses TRBD1 or TRBD2 (5 bases each). The CDR3 runs to 13 residues. CDR1 is SNHLY, CDR2 FYNNEI, per germline. Between the trimmed V and J ends, which lost 1 base and 6 bases, there was a span of 6 bases. The CDR3 region is CASSEGGSGELFF. CDR3 nucleotides: TGTGCCAGCAGTGAAGGGGGGTCCGGGGAGCTGTTTTTT.

Written as DNA, the CDR3 is TGTGCCAGCAGTGAGGACAGGGGAGAGACCCAGTACTTC. This codes for CASSEDRGETQYF. J is TRBJ2-5 and V is TRBV6-1; TRBD1 matches at 9 bases. The V and J ends lost 3 bases and 4 bases, in that order; junction bases with no gene match: 0. The CDR3 has 13 residues. In germline, CDR1 is MNHNS, CDR2 SASEGT.

The rearrangement links TRBV9 to TRBJ2-1; D possibly uses TRBD1 or TRBD2 (6 bases each). This CDR3 is built from 14 residues. Trimming took off 0 bases at V and 13 bases at J, with 17 bases between the two ends. The germline CDR1 and CDR2 sequences are SGDLS and YYNGEE. CDR3 DNA sequence: TGTGCCAGCAGCGTAGAGGCCCTAGGGGGGAGACAGTTCTTC. Its translation is CASSVEALGGRQFF. Drawing the rest from reference TRBV9 and TRBJ2-1, the complete variable domain is DSGVTQTPKHLITATGQRVTLRCSPRSGDLSVYWYQQSLDQGLQFLIQYYNGEERAKGNILERFSAQQFPDLHSELNLSSLELGDSALYFCASSVEALGGRQFFGPGTRLTVL.

This clone has only a few counts. The chain employs TRBV7-2 and TRBJ2-7, with TRBD1 matching over 7 bases. The CDR3 contains 14 residues. CDR1 and CDR2 (germline): SGHTA, FQGNSA. With V trimmed by 5 bases and J by 3 bases, 7 bases remained unmatched. CDR3 protein: CASSQTGLSYEQYF. CDR3 nucleotides: TGTGCCAGCAGCCAGACAGGGTTAAGCTACGAGCAGTACTTC.

This clone came up a few times. This rearrangement joins TRBV5-1 to TRBJ2-5; TRBD1 agrees at 9 bases. Germline values: CDR1 SGHRS, CDR2 YFSETQ. The CDR3 loop spans 14 amino acids. V shed 5 bases and J 5 bases; nucleotides not matched to a gene: 7. In DNA, the CDR3 is TGCGCCAGCAGTCTCACAGGGGGCGCGGAGACCCAGTACTTC. It encodes CASSLTGGAETQYF. The whole variable domain, filled in from reference TRBV5-1 and TRBJ2-5, reads KAGVTQTPRYLIKTRGQQVTLSCSPISGHRSVSWYQQTPGQGLQFLFEYFSETQRNKGNFPGRFSGRQFSNSRSEMNVSTLELGDSALYLCASSLTGGAETQYFGPGTRLLVL.

The CDR3 is CASSPLINSGNTGELFF. In DNA, the CDR3 is TGTGCCAGCAGCCCCCTTATTAATAGCGGGAACACCGGGGAGCTGTTTTTT. The rearrangement uses TRBV13 and TRBJ2-2, with D perhaps TRBD2 (6 bases). The CDR3 runs to 17 residues. CDR1 and CDR2 (germline): PRHDT, FYEKMQ (reference sequence). V was cut by 5 bases and J by 1 base, with 17 bases left in between.

This clone was counted between two and nine times. The chain joins TRBV7-9 to TRBJ2-7; D possibly matches TRBD1 or TRBD2 (6 bases each). V lost 8 bases and J 0 bases, leaving 17 bases between the germline ends. The germline V gene has CDR1 SEHNR and CDR2 FQNEAQ (reference sequence). The CDR3 has 15 amino acids. This chain's CDR3 is CASGGNRASSYEQYF. The CDR3 DNA reads TGTGCCAGCGGCGGGAACAGGGCTAGCTCCTACGAGCAGTACTTC.

This clone was detected only a few times. V and J are TRBV7-2 and TRBJ1-1, with TRBD1 matching over 10 bases. The ends lost 4 bases at V and 9 bases at J; junction bases unmatched: 2. CDR3 length: 12 residues. CDR1 is SGHTA and CDR2 is FQGNSA in the germline V gene. The CDR3 DNA follows: TGTGCCAGCAGCTGGGACAGGGGCAAAGCTTTCTTT. Its protein product is CASSWDRGKAFF.

There are a few counts of this clone. This chain uses TRBV7-2 with TRBJ2-1; 8 bases agree with TRBD2. V lost 3 bases and J lost 6; bases outside the gene matches: 10. Germline CDR1 is SGHTA and CDR2 is FQGNSA. The CDR3 totals 16 residues. This CDR3 reads CASSFLAGLPSNEQFF. CDR3 coding DNA: TGTGCCAGCAGCTTCTTAGCGGGGCTACCCAGCAATGAGCAGTTCTTC.